This TCR beta chain was identified during a study of blood T cell repertoires in COVID-19. Overall study: From the United States, Italy and Spain came samples of acute and convalescent COVID-19. PBMCs, B-cell-depleted T cells, or T cells were the source of the cDNA or gDNA that made up the material.

Study processing details: Cell counts per sample came from amplifying reference gene primers. Sequenced by immunoSEQ multiplex PCR; TCRdb stores in-frame clones only, minus some. The DNA gave D and trimming, while V, J and clone size come from that table. The table has 54,000 or so clones, around 87% seen once. Germline trimming cut 5 bases from V and 2 bases from J; bases unmatched to any gene: 6. Germline assignment: CDR1 SGHVS and CDR2 FNYEAQ. The CDR3 has 15 amino acids. The sequence derives from a man aged 50-60 years with active COVID-19. V and J are TRBV7-6 and TRBJ1-3; 7 bases line up with TRBD1. Material for sequencing was peripheral blood. CDR3 coding DNA: TGTGCCAGCAGCCCTACGACAGGGCCTGGAAACACCATATATTTT. Its translation is CASSPTTGPGNTIYF.